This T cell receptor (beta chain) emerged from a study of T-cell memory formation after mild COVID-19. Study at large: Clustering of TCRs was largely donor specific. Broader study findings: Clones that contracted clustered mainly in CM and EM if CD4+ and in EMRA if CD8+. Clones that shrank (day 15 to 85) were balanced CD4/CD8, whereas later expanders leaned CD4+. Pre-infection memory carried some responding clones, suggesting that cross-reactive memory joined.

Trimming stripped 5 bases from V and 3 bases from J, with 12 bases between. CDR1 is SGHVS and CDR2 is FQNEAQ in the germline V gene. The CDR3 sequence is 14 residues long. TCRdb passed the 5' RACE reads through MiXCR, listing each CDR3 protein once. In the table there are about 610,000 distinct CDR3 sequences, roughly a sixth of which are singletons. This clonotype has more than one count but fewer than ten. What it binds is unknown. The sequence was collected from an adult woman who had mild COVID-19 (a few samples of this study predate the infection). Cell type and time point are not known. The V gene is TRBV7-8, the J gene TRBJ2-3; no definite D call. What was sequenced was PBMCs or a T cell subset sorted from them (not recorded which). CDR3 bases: TGTGCCAGCAGCCACACAGCTCGTACAGATACGCAGTATTTT. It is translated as CASSHTARTDTQYF. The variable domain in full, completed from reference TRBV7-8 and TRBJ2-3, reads GAGVSQSPRYKVAKRGQDVALRCDPISGHVSLFWYQQALGQGPEFLTYFQNEAQLDKSGLPSDRFFAERPEGSVSTLKIQRTQQEDSAVYLCASSHTARTDTQYFGPGTRLTVL.